This T cell receptor (beta chain) derives from a study of cytomegalovirus exposure and HLA in healthy donors. Findings and limits, study-wide: A later analysis linked a missense variant in DCLRE1C to the trimming of TCR beta V and J genes. In an earlier analysis, productive rearrangement rates for most beta V segments clustered near 87% or 30%. Information on immune exposure was restricted to one variable (CMV serostatus).

Researchers ran the PCR with 60 Vbeta and 13 Jbeta primers. The data were produced by immunoSEQ multiplex PCR, yet TCRdb's version contains in-frame clones alone and is incomplete. This sample has 150,000 to 200,000 clones, with around 87% found just once. CDR3 length: 13 amino acids. V was pared by 7 bases and J by 0 bases, with 9 bases between. Germline CDR1 reads MGHDK; CDR2 reads SYGVNS. With regard to this clone: Its antigen remains unknown.

The chain carries TRBV25-1 and TRBJ1-1, with D possibly being TRBD1 (6 bases). The sequencing sample was made of PBMCs. The clonotype comes from a young woman in good health and CMV-seronegative. The CDR3 reads CASTDRMNTEAFF. The CDR3 nucleotides are TGTGCCAGCACCGACAGGATGAACACTGAAGCTTTCTTT.